These 28 T cell receptor delta chains came from one sample sequenced in a study of γδ T cells in repeated Plasmodium falciparum infection. Bulk repertoires came from Vgamma9/Vdelta2+ or Vdelta2-negative gammadelta T cells flow-sorted from PBMC. TCRdb reprocessed the multiplex PCR reads through CATT. The table lists about 89,000 delta-chain clones, under 1.5% of them singletons. Sequencing was done on a sample of gamma-delta T cells from blood. The receptors were gathered from a pool of human donors (malaria-infected and uninfected, not separated).

This clone was seen more than once but under ten times. TCRdb's entry gives the protein of a much larger clone, which mismatches this DNA's translation at residue 11, likely from a read error; the protein reported here is translated from the DNA. The chain uses TRDV1 and TRDJ1, with D possibly TRDD3 on 6 matching bases. This CDR3 is built from 21 residues. In germline, CDR1 is TSWWSYY, CDR2 QGS. Trimming cost V 0 bases and J 2 bases, with 28 bases left between them. The CDR3 protein is CALGELKVLGMQFMVTDKLIF. The CDR3 coding sequence is TGTGCTCTTGGGGAACTCAAGGTCCTGGGGATGCAGTTCATGGTAACCGATAAACTCATCTTT.

Regarding this clone: TCRdb attributes to this sequence the protein of a much larger clone, which differs from the DNA translation at residue 12; a read error is likely, and the protein displayed is translated from the DNA. V and J are TRDV1 and TRDJ1, with TRDD3 matching 8 bases. CDR3 length equals 14 residues. CDR1 and CDR2 from the germline V gene are TSWWSYY and QGS. The CDR3 DNA is TGTGCTATCCTACGTCCCTGGGGGACCGATAAACCCATCTTT. Its protein product is CAILRPWGTDKPIF.

Turning to this clone: The TCRdb protein, from a much larger clone, departs from this DNA's translation at residue 6, likely by read error; the protein shown derives from the DNA. This sequence joins TRDV1 and TRDJ1; a possible D gene is TRDD3 (6 bases). Because TCRdb records no J gene, it was assigned here through a match of the DNA to germline. Trimming removed 5 bases from V and 2 bases from J, with 33 bases in between. This CDR3 has 21 amino acids. Germline V CDR1 and CDR2: TSWWSYY, QGS. CDR3: CALGPSWGRWGGAGETDKLIF. For the CDR3, the DNA is TGTGCTCTTGGGCCATCCTGGGGACGATGGGGGGGCGCGGGGGAAACCGATAAACTCATCTTT.

This clone was recorded at least ten times. This probably arose from a read error, given a far larger clone one base away. Distinct nucleotide sequences in the sample also encode this CDR3. V gene TRDV1 combines with J gene TRDJ1; 7 bases line up with TRDD2. Germline values: CDR1 TSWWSYY, CDR2 QGS. V was pared by 6 bases and J by 1 base, with 20 bases of the junction left unmatched. The CDR3 sequence is 19 residues long. CDR3 residues: CALGDNLPSSFQFTDKLIF. CDR3 sequence (DNA): TGTGCTCTTGGTGATAACCTGCCTTCCTCTTTTCAGTTCACCGATAAACTCATCTTT.

As to this clone: The amino acid sequence in TCRdb belongs to a much larger clone and departs from this DNA's translation at residue 7, likely a sequencing read error; the sequence shown is translated from the DNA. The chain uses TRDV1 and TRDJ1; 7 nucleotides agree with TRDD3. V lost 1 base and J lost 0; bases outside the gene matches: 20. CDR3 length equals 21 residues. From germline, CDR1 is TSWWSYY and CDR2 QGS. This CDR3 reads CALGEPAPPLYWGMYTDKLIF. The CDR3 region has the DNA TGTGCTCTTGGGGAACCCGCCCCCCCTTTGTACTGGGGCATGTACACCGATAAACTCATCTTT.

On this clone: TCRdb has a much larger clone's protein, which differs at residue 9 from the translation of this DNA, likely because of a read error; what is shown is the protein translated from the DNA. The V call is TRDV1, the J call TRDJ1; D gene uncertain. This CDR3 region has 15 residues. Deletions cut 0 bases from V and 1 base from J, with 9 bases between. The germline gives CDR1 TSWWSYY, CDR2 QGS. The CDR3 bases are TGTGCTCTTGGGGAACTTTTCCCACTCACCGATAAACTCATCTTT. As protein: CALGELFPLTDKLIF.

This clone has more than one count but fewer than ten. With a much larger clone just one base away, this may be a read error. The chain joins TRDV1 to TRDJ1, with 9 bases matching TRDD3. This CDR3 is built from 16 residues. Germline trimming cut 5 bases from V and 0 bases from J; bases unmatched to any gene: 7. Germline V gives CDR1 TSWWSYY, CDR2 QGS. The CDR3 reads CALGLRGIPDTDKLIF. The CDR3 region has the DNA TGTGCTCTTGGGTTAAGGGGGATACCGGACACCGATAAACTCATCTTT.

This clone was counted a few times. TCRdb lists the protein of a much larger clone for this DNA, which differs at residue 4, so this is likely a read error; the protein given here is translated from the DNA itself. The chain joins TRDV2 to TRDJ3, with TRDD3 matching over 9 bases. TCRdb records no J gene; here it was assigned by comparing the DNA to germline. Germline CDR1 is GEAIGNYY and CDR2 is EKD. The CDR3 loop spans 20 amino acids. The CDR3 region has the DNA TGTGCCTGTGGCACCCTTTACACTGGGGGACACTCCTGGGACACCCGACAGATGTTTTTC. This translates into CACGTLYTGGHSWDTRQMFF.

The table lists this clone with a few counts. TCRdb's protein for this DNA is that of a much larger clone and differs from the translation at residue 18, likely a read error; the protein shown is the DNA translation. V and J are TRDV1 and TRDJ1, with D possibly being TRDD2 or TRDD3 (9 bases each). As TCRdb names no J gene, one was assigned here on the basis of a DNA match to germline. Trimming removed 2 bases at V and 1 base at J, with 38 bases between. Germline V gene data show CDR1 as TSWWSYY and CDR2 as QGS. The CDR3 runs 24 residues. The CDR3 here is CALGEFGRLPTPYTGGPVTDKLIF. In DNA, the CDR3 is TGTGCTCTTGGGGAATTTGGTCGCCTTCCTACTCCCTATACTGGGGGACCTGTCACCGATAAACTCATCTTT.

A word on this clone: TCRdb records a much larger clone's protein for this DNA, with a difference at residue 11 that likely arises from a read error; the protein given is the translation of the DNA. V gene TRDV1 combines with J gene TRDJ1; D is perhaps TRDD3 (5 bases). V was pared by 2 bases and J by 4 bases, with 17 bases between. Germline values: CDR1 TSWWSYY, CDR2 QGS. The CDR3 contains 16 residues. The CDR3 loop is CALGESKWGPVDKLIF. DNA for the CDR3: TGTGCTCTTGGGGAAAGTAAGTGGGGCCCTGTCGATAAACTCATCTTT.

This clone was counted ten times or more. The chain joins TRDV1 to TRDJ1, with D possibly TRDD3 on 6 matching bases. From germline, CDR1 is TSWWSYY and CDR2 QGS. The length of the CDR3 is 18 residues. V was cut by 6 bases and J by 1 base, with 24 bases left in between. CDR3: CALGPPLNSLGCTDKLIF. The CDR3, as DNA: TGTGCTCTTGGCCCCCCTTTGAACAGCCTGGGGTGCACCGATAAACTCATCTTT.

This clone was seen more than once but under ten times. Since a far larger clone is one base different, this is likely a read error. The sample has other DNA sequences that encode this CDR3 too. The chain combines TRDV2 with TRDJ1; D perhaps matches TRDD3 (6 bases). TCRdb offers no J gene call, so here the DNA was matched to germline to obtain one. Looked up from germline, CDR1 is GEAIGNYY and CDR2 is EKD. The V gene lost 0 bases and the J gene lost 6 bases, with 19 bases spanning the gap. The CDR3 sequence is 16 residues long. The CDR3 loop is CACDTGGGGYDNKLIF. The CDR3 DNA is TGTGCCTGTGACACCGGAGGTGGGGGGTACGACAATAAACTCATCTTT.

This clone was observed a handful of times. This DNA's translation and the protein TCRdb lists, from a much larger clone, do not match at residue 23, likely due to a read error; the protein shown is translated from the DNA. The V gene call is TRDV1, and the J gene call is absent; TRDD3 was called by the table and not checked on the DNA. Germline CDR1 TSWWSYY, CDR2 QGS. CDR3 length: 25 amino acids. CDR3 sequence reads: CALGAGPTYFSWGIRLRSYTDKPIF. CDR3 sequence (DNA): TGTGCTCTTGGGGCCGGCCCTACTTACTTCTCATGGGGGATACGCCTGAGATCGTACACCGATAAACCCATCTTT.

This clone came up a few times. A far larger clone lies a single base away; this is likely a read error. Other DNA sequences in this sample translate to the same CDR3. The V call is TRDV1, the J call TRDJ1, with D hard to call. The V end was cut by 3 bases, the J end by 10 bases, with 21 bases between. The CDR3 runs 15 residues. In germline, CDR1 is TSWWSYY, CDR2 QGS. The CDR3 region has the DNA TGTGCTCTTGGGGAGCTACTACAATCTCCGATGGGACTCATCTTT. This sequence encodes CALGELLQSPMGLIF.

About this clone itself: A single base is all that separates this from a far larger clone, so a read error is likely. Other DNA sequences in the sample encode the same CDR3. V usage is TRDV2 and J usage is TRDJ1; 13 bases match TRDD3. TCRdb carries no J gene annotation; the J gene was assigned here by matching the DNA with germline. The CDR3 sequence is 16 residues long. From germline, CDR1 is GEAIGNYY and CDR2 EKD. In nucleotides, the CDR3 is TGCGCCTGTGACACGTACTGGGGGATACGCACCGATAAACTCATCTTT. This sequence encodes CACDTYWGIRTDKLIF.

This clone was seen repeatedly, ten times or more. The TCRdb record carries a much larger clone's protein, which differs from this DNA's translation at residue 12; a read error is the likely cause, and the protein listed here is the DNA translation. The J gene is TRDJ3, the V gene TRDV2; perhaps TRDD3 as D (6 bases). The germline gives CDR1 GEAIGNYY, CDR2 EKD. There are 18 residues in the CDR3. The CDR3 loop reads CACDFTGLRSWGTRQMFF. CDR3 in DNA: TGTGCCTGTGACTTTACTGGGCTGCGCTCCTGGGGCACCCGACAGATGTTTTTC.

Note on this clone: The translation of this DNA and the TCRdb protein of a much larger clone differ at residue 7, probably owing to a read error; the protein shown here is translated from the DNA. The chain is built from TRDV2 and TRDJ1, with 11 bases matching TRDD3. TCRdb is silent on the J gene; assignment here came from matching the DNA to germline. The ends lost 2 bases at V and 7 bases at J; junction bases unmatched: 20. There are 19 residues in the CDR3. Looked up from germline, CDR1 is GEAIGNYY and CDR2 is EKD. The CDR3, as DNA: TGTGCCTGTGACATGATGCCCCTCAAGGTACTGGGGGATATAGGTAAACTCATCTTT. This encodes CACDMMPLKVLGDIGKLIF.

This clone was recorded many times. The protein in TCRdb stems from a much larger clone and differs at residue 10 from this DNA's translation, likely a read error; here the protein is translated from the DNA. V usage is TRDV2 and J usage is TRDJ1, with D possibly being TRDD3 (5 bases). With 3 bases removed from V and 3 bases from J, the gap between germline ends came to 16 bases. Looked up from germline, CDR1 is GEAIGNYY and CDR2 is EKD. The length of the CDR3 is 15 residues. CDR3 in DNA: TGTGCCTGTGACCAGTGGGGCCTTTACGCCGATAAACTCATCTTT. It encodes CACDQWGLYADKLIF.

Notes on this clone: This is likely an artifact of a read error, given a far larger clone one base away. Other nucleotide sequences in the sample specify the same CDR3. The V call is TRDV1, the J call TRDJ1; D might be TRDD3 (5 bases). The J gene is absent in TCRdb and was assigned here via DNA matching to germline. Germline V gene lookup returns CDR1 TSWWSYY and CDR2 QGS. The CDR3 consists of 19 residues. V dropped 0 bases and J dropped 1 base, with 21 bases sitting between them. This CDR3 is CALGELGPPGEGSTDKLIF. The CDR3, as DNA: TGTGCTCTTGGGGAACTAGGTCCTCCCGGAGAGGGATCCACCGATAAACTCATCTTT.

This clone was observed many times. The protein recorded in TCRdb matches a much larger clone and deviates from this DNA's translation at residue 16, suggesting a read error; the protein here is obtained by translating the DNA. The CDR3 coding sequence is TGTGCCTGTGACACCGACAACTGGGGGATACGCGTCTTACCAATCAGACCCCCTCGGATCTTT. Its protein is CACDTDNWGIRVLPIRPPRIF. J is TRDJ1 and V is TRDV2; 13 positions match TRDD3. This CDR3 spans 21 amino acids. J gave up 14 bases and V 0 bases, and 29 bases lay outside the gene matches. CDR1 is GEAIGNYY and CDR2 is EKD in the germline V gene.

As to this clone: This DNA translates differently at residue 15 from the TCRdb protein, which is that of a much larger clone; a read error is likely, and the protein shown is the DNA's own translation. V is TRDV1 and J is TRDJ1; TRDD3 aligns across 11 bases. TCRdb does not report a J gene; here it was assigned by matching the DNA to germline references. CDR1 is TSWWSYY and CDR2 is QGS in the germline V gene. The CDR3 length is 19 residues. In DNA, the CDR3 is TGTGCTCTTGGGGAACTTATCTGGGGGATACATGGACACACCGGTAAACTCATCTTT. The encoded protein is CALGELIWGIHGHTGKLIF.

This clone was seen ten or more times. J is TRDJ1 and V is TRDV1; 12 bases are a match to TRDD3. CDR1 and CDR2 (germline): TSWWSYY, QGS. J gave up 3 bases and V 1 base, and 30 bases lay outside the gene matches. CDR3 length: 25 residues. CDR3 in DNA: TGTGCTCTTGGGGAACCCCATACCAGGCCTTCTACCAAGTTTAACTGGGGGATACACTCCGATAAACTCATCTTT. This translates into CALGEPHTRPSTKFNWGIHSDKLIF.

This clone was counted only a few times. TCRdb's entry gives the protein of a much larger clone, which mismatches this DNA's translation at residue 14, likely from a read error; the protein reported here is translated from the DNA. The chain has TRDV2 and TRDJ1, with a weak D call TRDD3 (5 bases). The CDR3 loop spans 16 amino acids. Germline CDR1 GEAIGNYY, CDR2 EKD. The CDR3 protein is CACETMGSRSSDKPIF. Written as DNA, the CDR3 is TGTGCCTGTGAAACTATGGGGTCCCGGTCATCCGATAAACCCATCTTT.

Only a few counts were recorded for this clone. One base separates it from a far larger clone, so it is likely a read error. Within the sample, other DNA sequences also encode this same CDR3. The V gene is given as TRDV2, and no J gene call is available; TRDD3 reflects the table's D call only, with no check against the DNA. CDR3 length: 18 residues. CDR1 is GEAIGNYY and CDR2 is EKD in the germline V gene. CDR3 protein: CACDTVEGKRLYTDKLIF. CDR3 DNA sequence: TGTGCCTGTGACACGGTTGAGGGGAAACGCCTTTACACCGATAAACTCATCTTC.

Turning to this clone: This is likely an artifact of a read error, given a far larger clone one base away. The same CDR3 is also encoded by other DNA sequences in this sample. The V and J genes are TRDV3 and TRDJ1, with D possibly TRDD3 on 5 matching bases. TCRdb gives no J gene; it was assigned here by matching the DNA to germline. The CDR3 spans 19 residues. The germline gives CDR1 TVYSNPD, CDR2 GDNSRS (reference sequence). Trimming shortened V by 5 bases and J by 1 base, and 32 bases separated the two germline ends. The CDR3 nucleotides are TGTGCCATACGTGCTCATTCTGAATTGTGCGAAAGCGCCACCGATAAACTCATCTTT. Encoded protein: CAIRAHSELCESATDKLIF.

Comments on this clone: The protein TCRdb lists belongs to a much larger clone and differs from this DNA's translation at residue 10, which points to a read error; the protein shown is made from the DNA. This chain connects TRDV2 to TRDJ1; 10 bases are a match to TRDD3. Germline matching of the DNA provided the J gene here, since TCRdb leaves it blank. This CDR3 has 16 amino acids. Germline lookup yields CDR1 GEAIGNYY and CDR2 EKD. J was trimmed by 1 base and V by 0 bases; bases with no gene match: 4. CDR3 in DNA: TGTGCCTGTGACACCGGACTGGGGGATGGCACCGATAAACTCATCTTT. As protein: CACDTGLGDGTDKLIF.

To note about this clone: TCRdb lists the protein of a much larger clone for this DNA, which differs at residue 11, so this is likely a read error; the protein given here is translated from the DNA itself. The V call is TRDV1, the J call TRDJ1; D is possibly TRDD3 (6 bases). The J gene, absent from TCRdb, was called here by matching the DNA to germline. Trimming took 0 bases from V and 7 from J, leaving 42 bases between them. Germline CDR1 is TSWWSYY and CDR2 is QGS. CDR3 length: 24 amino acids. CDR3 DNA: TGTGCTCTTGGGGAACTAGGATTGCCTTTGGACTCCCTTAGTCTTGGGGATCCCTCCCCTAAACTCATCTTT. As protein: CALGELGLPLDSLSLGDPSPKLIF.

This clone was seen more than once but under ten times. The protein TCRdb lists belongs to a much larger clone and differs from this DNA's translation at residue 7, which points to a read error; the protein shown is made from the DNA. The V call is TRDV1, the J call TRDJ1; TRDD3 matches 9 bases. The J gene is absent in TCRdb and was assigned here via DNA matching to germline. CDR3 length: 19 residues. Germline values: CDR1 TSWWSYY, CDR2 QGS. V shed 0 bases and J 0 bases; nucleotides not matched to a gene: 11. This CDR3 is CALGELTPNWGTYTDKLIF. The CDR3 DNA sequence: TGTGCTCTTGGGGAACTAACTCCTAACTGGGGGACGTACACCGATAAACTCATCTTT.